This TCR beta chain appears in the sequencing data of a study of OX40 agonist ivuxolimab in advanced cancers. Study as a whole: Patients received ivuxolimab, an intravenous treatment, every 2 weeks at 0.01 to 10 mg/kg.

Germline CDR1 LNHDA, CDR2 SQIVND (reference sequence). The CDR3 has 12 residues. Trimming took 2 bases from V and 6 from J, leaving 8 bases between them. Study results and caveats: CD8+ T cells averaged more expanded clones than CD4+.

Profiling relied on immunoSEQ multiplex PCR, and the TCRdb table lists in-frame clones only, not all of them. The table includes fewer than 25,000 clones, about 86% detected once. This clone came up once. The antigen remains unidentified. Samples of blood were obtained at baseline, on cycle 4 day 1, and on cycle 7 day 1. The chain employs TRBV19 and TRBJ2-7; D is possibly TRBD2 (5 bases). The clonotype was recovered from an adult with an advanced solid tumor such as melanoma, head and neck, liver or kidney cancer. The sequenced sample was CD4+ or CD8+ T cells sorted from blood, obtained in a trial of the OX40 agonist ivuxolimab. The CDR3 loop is CASSITGFEQYF. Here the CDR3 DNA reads TGTGCCAGTAGTATAACGGGATTCGAGCAGTACTTC.